These 6 T cell receptor beta chains came from one sample sequenced in a study of cytomegalovirus exposure and HLA in healthy donors. PCR used 60 Vbeta primers and 13 Jbeta primers. Libraries were prepared by immunoSEQ multiplex PCR; TCRdb keeps only in-frame clonotypes and omits some of them. The sample has roughly 130,000 clones, approximately 80% seen once. The material sequenced was PBMCs. The receptors stem from a boy aged 2 to 9 in good health and CMV-seronegative.

The V gene is TRBV9, the J gene TRBJ1-6; D ambiguous. Per the germline V gene, CDR1 is SGDLS and CDR2 is YYNGEE. The length of the CDR3 is 13 residues. Trimming stripped 3 bases from V and 4 bases from J, with 5 bases between. The CDR3 bases are TGTGCCAGCAGCGCTTATTATAATTCACCCCTCCACTTT. It encodes CASSAYYNSPLHF.

The J gene is TRBJ2-1, the V gene TRBV7-6; 8 bases agree with TRBD2. V dropped 4 bases and J dropped 0; count of bases not matched to a gene: 5. Germline assignment: CDR1 SGHVS and CDR2 FNYEAQ. The CDR3 consists of 16 residues. The CDR3 DNA reads TGTGCCAGCAGCTCGCCCGGGACTAGCTCCTACAATGAGCAGTTCTTC. As protein: CASSSPGTSSYNEQFF.

The chain links TRBV5-1 to TRBJ1-6; unclear D gene. There are 17 residues in the CDR3. Germline V gene sequence: CDR1 SGHRS, CDR2 YFSETQ. V gave up 4 bases and J gave up 4 bases, with 18 bases separating them. CDR3 DNA: TGCGCCAGCAGCGTACGGGCCGTACGGGGATATAATTCACCCCTCCACTTT. As protein: CASSVRAVRGYNSPLHF.

The CDR3 bases are TGTGCCAGCAGCGCTAGGGGCGGCCATTGGGCCGAGCAGTACTTC. It is translated as CASSARGGHWAEQYF. The chain carries TRBV9 and TRBJ2-7; D is possibly TRBD1 (5 bases). The CDR3 is 15 residues long. With 3 bases removed from V and 6 bases from J, the gap between germline ends came to 19 bases. Per the germline V gene, CDR1 is SGDLS and CDR2 is YYNGEE.

CDR3 DNA: TGTGCCAGCAGCAAACCGGGACAGGGTGAGCGGACCCAGTACTTC. Translating gives CASSKPGQGERTQYF. This chain links TRBV7-2 with TRBJ2-5; 9 bases map to TRBD1. The length of the CDR3 is 15 residues. V was pared by 5 bases and J by 7 bases, with 11 bases of the junction left unmatched. The germline V gene encodes CDR1 SGHTA and CDR2 FQGNSA.

The gene calls are TRBV5-1 and TRBJ1-2, with TRBD1 matching over 7 bases. Germline values: CDR1 SGHRS, CDR2 YFSETQ. The CDR3 length is 14 residues. The V and J ends lost 0 bases and 7 bases, in that order; junction bases with no gene match: 6. The CDR3 here is CASSLGETGSGYTF. CDR3 coding DNA: TGCGCCAGCAGCTTGGGTGAGACAGGGAGTGGCTACACCTTC.